Each of the 5 T cell receptor beta chains below was sequenced from the same sample in a study of shared clonotypes between healthy human individuals. The naive CD8 subset, CD45RO-negative cells positively selected for CCR7, excluded terminally differentiated effector memory CD45RA+ cells. Produced via immunoSEQ multiplex PCR; TCRdb's table is partial and in-frame only. The sample carries nearly 2 million clones, less than 95% recorded once. What was sequenced was naive CD8+ T cells sorted from blood. These receptors all come from a man between 18 and 29 years old in good health.

The rearrangement uses TRBV4-1 and TRBJ1-4; D not certain. Germline V gene data show CDR1 as MGHRA and CDR2 as YSYEKL. The CDR3 is 12 residues long. Trimming pared 3 bases from V and 11 bases from J, leaving 10 bases between. CDR3: CASSQGRGKLFF. The CDR3 DNA reads as TGCGCCAGCAGCCAGGGGAGAGGGAAACTGTTTTTT.

The V call is TRBV28, the J call TRBJ2-1; no clear D gene. Trimming took off 5 bases at V and 2 bases at J, with 7 bases between the two ends. The CDR3 loop spans 13 amino acids. CDR1 is MDHEN and CDR2 is SYDVKM in the germline V gene. In DNA, the CDR3 is TGTGCCAGCAGTCTTCCGACCTACAATGAGCAGTTCTTC. Translation: CASSLPTYNEQFF.

J is TRBJ1-2 and V is TRBV7-9; 7 nucleotides align to TRBD1. V was pared by 4 bases and J by 1 base, with 9 bases of the junction left unmatched. The length of the CDR3 is 16 residues. CDR1 is SEHNR and CDR2 is FQNEAQ in the germline V gene (reference sequence). The CDR3 reads CASSSSGQVLNYGYTF. CDR3 nucleotide sequence: TGTGCCAGCAGCTCATCCGGACAGGTCCTTAACTATGGCTACACCTTC.

This chain uses TRBV30 with TRBJ2-5; D possibly uses TRBD1 or TRBD2 (6 bases each). With 4 bases removed from V and 5 bases from J, the gap between germline ends came to 17 bases. The length of the CDR3 is 14 residues. Germline V lookup: CDR1 GTSNPN, CDR2 SVGIG (reference sequence). In nucleotides, the CDR3 is TGTGCCTGGACGCCCCTGGGGGGCCTCGAGACCCAGTACTTC. Encoded protein: CAWTPLGGLETQYF.

The rearrangement links TRBV19 to TRBJ2-7; D is perhaps TRBD2 (5 bases). The V and J ends lost 5 bases and 2 bases respectively, with 13 bases between them. The V gene's germline CDR1 is LNHDA and CDR2 SQIVND (reference sequence). The CDR3 is made up of 14 amino acids. CDR3: CASSHAAGTYEQYF. The CDR3 region has the DNA TGTGCCAGTAGTCACGCGGCCGGGACCTACGAGCAGTACTTC. Full variable domain (rest looked up from reference TRBV19 and TRBJ2-7): DGGITQSPKYLFRKEGQNVTLSCEQNLNHDAMYWYRQDPGQGLRLIYYSQIVNDFQKGDIAEGYSVSREKKESFPLTVTSAQKNPTAFYLCASSHAAGTYEQYFGPGTRLTVT.